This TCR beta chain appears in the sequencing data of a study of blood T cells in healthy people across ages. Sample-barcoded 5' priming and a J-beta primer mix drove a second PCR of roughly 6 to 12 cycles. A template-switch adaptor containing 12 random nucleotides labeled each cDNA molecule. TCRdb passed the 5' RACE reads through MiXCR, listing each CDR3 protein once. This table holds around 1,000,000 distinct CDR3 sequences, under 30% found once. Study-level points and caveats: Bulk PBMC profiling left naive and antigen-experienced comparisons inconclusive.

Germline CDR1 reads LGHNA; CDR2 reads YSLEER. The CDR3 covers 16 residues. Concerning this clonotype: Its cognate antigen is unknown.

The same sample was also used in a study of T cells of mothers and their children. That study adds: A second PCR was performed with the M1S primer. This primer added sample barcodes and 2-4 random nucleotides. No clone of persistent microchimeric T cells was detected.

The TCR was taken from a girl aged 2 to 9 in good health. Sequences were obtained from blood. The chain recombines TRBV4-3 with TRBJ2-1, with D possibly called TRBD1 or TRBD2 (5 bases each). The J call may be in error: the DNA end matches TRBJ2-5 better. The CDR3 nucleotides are TGCGCCAGCAGCCAAGGGGGGTCCAGGGATGTGGAGACCCAGTACTTC. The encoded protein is CASSQGGSRDVETQYF.